The rows below give T cell receptor beta chains drawn from one sample of a study of cytomegalovirus exposure and HLA in healthy donors. Repertoires were generated with immunoSEQ multiplex PCR, while TCRdb's copy carries only in-frame clones and drops some. Here the sample spans 130,000 to 150,000 clones, about 79% being singletons. Sequencing used PBMCs. These receptors came from a male donor in good health and CMV-seronegative. Both conserved end residues are part of each CDR3. The order of the fields is J gene, V gene, clone size, D gene, CDR3 protein, CDR3 DNA. A D gene is named only where the DNA matches it firmly. Only part of the rows carry a size: once, few, many, or a class if the clone is expanded.

J: TRBJ2-5
V: TRBV30
size: -
D: TRBD1
CDR3: CAWSNGDRGRETQYF
DNA: TGTGCCTGGTCCAACGGGGACAGGGGGAGAGAGACCCAGTACTTC

J: TRBJ2-5
V: TRBV30
size: -
D: TRBD2
CDR3: CAWSVLRLAGQETQYF
DNA: TGTGCCTGGAGTGTACTTCGGCTAGCGGGACAAGAGACCCAGTACTTC

J: TRBJ2-7
V: TRBV4-3
size: -
D: -
CDR3: CASSQDTQVAAYEQYF
DNA: TGCGCCAGCAGCCAAGATACCCAGGTAGCGGCCTACGAGCAGTACTTC

J: TRBJ2-2
V: TRBV7-3
size: -
D: -
CDR3: CASSLSRGGELFF
DNA: TGTGCCAGCAGCTTAAGCAGGGGCGGGGAGCTGTTTTTT

J: TRBJ2-7
V: TRBV11-2
size: -
D: TRBD2
CDR3: CASSLPASFSGSSYEQYF
DNA: TGTGCCAGCAGCTTACCCGCCTCCTTTAGCGGGAGCTCCTACGAGCAGTACTTC

J: TRBJ2-2
V: TRBV5-6
size: -
D: TRBD1
CDR3: CASSWVGQGSTGELFF
DNA: TGTGCCAGCAGTTGGGTGGGACAGGGAAGCACCGGGGAGCTGTTTTTT

J: TRBJ2-3
V: TRBV29-1
size: -
D: -
CDR3: CSVEDGGDTQYF
DNA: TGCAGCGTTGAAGATGGGGGGGATACGCAGTATTTT

J: TRBJ2-7
V: TRBV27
size: -
D: TRBD2
CDR3: CASSRGLAGGEQYF
DNA: TGTGCCAGCAGTCGGGGACTAGCGGGAGGCGAGCAGTACTTC

J: TRBJ1-2
V: TRBV9
size: -
D: -
CDR3: CASSVVGGTYGYTF
DNA: TGTGCCAGCAGCGTAGTGGGGGGGACTTATGGCTACACCTTC

J: TRBJ1-4
V: TRBV2
size: few
D: TRBD1
CDR3: CASSVDRGNEKLFF
DNA: TGTGCCAGCAGCGTTGACAGGGGAAATGAAAAACTGTTTTTT

J: TRBJ1-3
V: TRBV5-8
size: few
D: -
CDR3: CASSLVWDYTTSGNTIYF
DNA: TGTGCCAGCAGCTTGGTTTGGGACTACACAACCTCTGGAAACACCATATATTTT

J: TRBJ2-5
V: TRBV5-1
size: -
D: TRBD2
CDR3: CASSLTGTSGGGETQYF
DNA: TGCGCCAGCAGCCTAACCGGGACTAGCGGCGGGGGAGAGACCCAGTACTTC